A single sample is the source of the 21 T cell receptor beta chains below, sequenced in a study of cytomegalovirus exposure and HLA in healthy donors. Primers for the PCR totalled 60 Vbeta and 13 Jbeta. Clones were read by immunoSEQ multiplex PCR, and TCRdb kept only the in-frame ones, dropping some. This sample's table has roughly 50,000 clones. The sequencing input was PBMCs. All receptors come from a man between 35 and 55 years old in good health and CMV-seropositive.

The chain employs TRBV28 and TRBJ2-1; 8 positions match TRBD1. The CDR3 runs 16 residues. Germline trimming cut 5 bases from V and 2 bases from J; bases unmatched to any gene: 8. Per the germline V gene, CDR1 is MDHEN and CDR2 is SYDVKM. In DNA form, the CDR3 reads TGTGCCAGCAGTCCAAGTCGACAGGGGACCTACAATGAGCAGTTCTTC. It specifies CASSPSRQGTYNEQFF.

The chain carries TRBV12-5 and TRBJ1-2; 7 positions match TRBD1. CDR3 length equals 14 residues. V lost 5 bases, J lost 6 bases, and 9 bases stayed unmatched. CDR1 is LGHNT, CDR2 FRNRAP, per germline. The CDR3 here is CASGQGGTVHGYTF. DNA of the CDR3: TGTGCTAGTGGTCAAGGGGGGACAGTTCATGGCTACACCTTC.

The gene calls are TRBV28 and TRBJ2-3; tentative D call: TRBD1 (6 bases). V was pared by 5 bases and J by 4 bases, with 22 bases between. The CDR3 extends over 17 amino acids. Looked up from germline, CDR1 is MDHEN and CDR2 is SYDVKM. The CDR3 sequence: CASSPSGWGKGADTQYF. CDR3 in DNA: TGTGCCAGCAGTCCCTCGGGGTGGGGGAAGGGGGCAGATACGCAGTATTTT.

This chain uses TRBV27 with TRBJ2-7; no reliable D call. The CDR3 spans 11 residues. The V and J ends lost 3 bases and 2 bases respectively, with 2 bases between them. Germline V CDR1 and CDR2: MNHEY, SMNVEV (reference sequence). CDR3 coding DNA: TGTGCCAGCAGTTTCACCTACGAGCAGTACTTC. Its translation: CASSFTYEQYF.

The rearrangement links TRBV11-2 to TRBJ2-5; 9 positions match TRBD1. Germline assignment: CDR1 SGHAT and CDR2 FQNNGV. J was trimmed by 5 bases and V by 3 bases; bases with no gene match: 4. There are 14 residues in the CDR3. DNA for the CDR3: TGTGCCAGCAGCTTGAGGGGACAGGGTGAGACCCAGTACTTC. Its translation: CASSLRGQGETQYF. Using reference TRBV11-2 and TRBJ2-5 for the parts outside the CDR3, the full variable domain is EAGVAQSPRYKIIEKRQSVAFWCNPISGHATLYWYQQILGQGPKLLIQFQNNGVVDDSQLPKDRFSAERLKGVDSTLKIQPAKLEDSAVYLCASSLRGQGETQYFGPGTRLLVL.

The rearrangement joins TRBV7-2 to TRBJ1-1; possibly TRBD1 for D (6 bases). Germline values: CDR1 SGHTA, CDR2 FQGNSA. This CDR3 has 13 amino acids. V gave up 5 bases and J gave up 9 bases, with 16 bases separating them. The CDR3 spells CASSPDKQGKAFF. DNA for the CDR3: TGTGCCAGCAGCCCGGATAAACAGGGAAAAGCTTTCTTT.

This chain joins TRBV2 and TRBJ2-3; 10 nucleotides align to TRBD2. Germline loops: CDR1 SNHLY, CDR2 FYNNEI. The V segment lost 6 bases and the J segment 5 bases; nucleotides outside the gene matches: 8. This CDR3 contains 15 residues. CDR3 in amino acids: CASSKLAGLLDTQYF. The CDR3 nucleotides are TGTGCCAGCAGCAAACTAGCGGGACTACTAGATACGCAGTATTTT.

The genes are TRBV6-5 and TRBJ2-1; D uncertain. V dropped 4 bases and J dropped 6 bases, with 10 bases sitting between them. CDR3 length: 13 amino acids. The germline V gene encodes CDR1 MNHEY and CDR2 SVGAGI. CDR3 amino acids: CASSSHQANEQFF. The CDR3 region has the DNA TGTGCCAGCAGTTCCCATCAGGCCAATGAGCAGTTCTTC.

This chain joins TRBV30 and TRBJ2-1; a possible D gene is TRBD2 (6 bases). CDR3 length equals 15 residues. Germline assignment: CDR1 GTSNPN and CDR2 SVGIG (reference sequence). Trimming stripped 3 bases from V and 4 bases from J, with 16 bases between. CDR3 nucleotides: TGTGCCTGGAGACCGACCGGGACTTTATACAATGAGCAGTTCTTC. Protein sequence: CAWRPTGTLYNEQFF.

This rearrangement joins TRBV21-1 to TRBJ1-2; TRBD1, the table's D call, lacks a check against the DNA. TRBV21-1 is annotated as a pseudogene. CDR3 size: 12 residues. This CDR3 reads CASRGASTGYTF. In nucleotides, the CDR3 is TGTGCCAGCAGAGGGGCTTCTACTGGCTACACCTTC.

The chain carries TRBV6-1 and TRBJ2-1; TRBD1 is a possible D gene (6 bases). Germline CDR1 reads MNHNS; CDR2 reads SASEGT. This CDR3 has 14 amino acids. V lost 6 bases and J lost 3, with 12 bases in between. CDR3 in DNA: TGTGCCAGCAGACCGGGACAAAACTACAATGAGCAGTTCTTC. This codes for CASRPGQNYNEQFF.

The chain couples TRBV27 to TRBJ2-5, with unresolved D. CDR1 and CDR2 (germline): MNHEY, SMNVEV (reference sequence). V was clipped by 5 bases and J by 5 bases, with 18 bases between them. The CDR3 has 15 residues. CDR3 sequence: CASSPPARALETQYF. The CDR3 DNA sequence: TGTGCCAGCAGTCCGCCAGCGCGCGCGTTGGAGACCCAGTACTTC.

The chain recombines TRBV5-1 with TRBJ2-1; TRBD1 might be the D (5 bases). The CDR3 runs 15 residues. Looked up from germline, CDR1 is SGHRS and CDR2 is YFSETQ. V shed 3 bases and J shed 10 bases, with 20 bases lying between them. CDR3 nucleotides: TGCGCCAGCAGCTGGGGCAGGACCCTTGGGCAAGAGCAGTTCTTC. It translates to CASSWGRTLGQEQFF.

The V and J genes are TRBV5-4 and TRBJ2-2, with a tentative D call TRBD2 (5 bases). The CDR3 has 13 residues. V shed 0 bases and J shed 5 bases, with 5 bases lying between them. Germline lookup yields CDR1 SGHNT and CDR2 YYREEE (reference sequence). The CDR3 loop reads CASSLGGTGELFF. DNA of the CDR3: TGTGCCAGCAGCTTGGGCGGGACCGGGGAGCTGTTTTTT.

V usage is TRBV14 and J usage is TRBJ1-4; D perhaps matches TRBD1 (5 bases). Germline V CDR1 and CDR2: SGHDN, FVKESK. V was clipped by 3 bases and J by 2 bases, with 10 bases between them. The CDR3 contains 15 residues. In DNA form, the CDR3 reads TGTGCCAGCAGCCATTCGGGGGACACTAATGAAAAACTGTTTTTT. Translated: CASSHSGDTNEKLFF.

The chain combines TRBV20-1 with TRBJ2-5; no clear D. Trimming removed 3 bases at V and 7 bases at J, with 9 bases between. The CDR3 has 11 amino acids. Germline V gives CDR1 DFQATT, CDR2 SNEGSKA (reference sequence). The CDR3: CSARAPPTQYF. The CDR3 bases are TGCAGTGCTAGGGCTCCTCCGACCCAGTACTTC.

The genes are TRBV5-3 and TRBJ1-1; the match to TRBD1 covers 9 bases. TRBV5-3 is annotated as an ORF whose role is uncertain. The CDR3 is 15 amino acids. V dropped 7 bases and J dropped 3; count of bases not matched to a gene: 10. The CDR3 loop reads CARARDRETYTEAFF. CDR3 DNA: TGTGCCAGAGCCCGGGACAGGGAGACGTACACTGAAGCTTTCTTT.

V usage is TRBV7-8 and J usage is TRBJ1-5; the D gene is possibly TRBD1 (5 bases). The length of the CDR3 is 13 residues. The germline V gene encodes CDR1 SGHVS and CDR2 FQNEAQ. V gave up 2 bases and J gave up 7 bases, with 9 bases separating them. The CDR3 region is CASSLQGTQPQHF. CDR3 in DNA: TGTGCCAGCAGCTTACAGGGTACCCAGCCCCAGCATTTT.

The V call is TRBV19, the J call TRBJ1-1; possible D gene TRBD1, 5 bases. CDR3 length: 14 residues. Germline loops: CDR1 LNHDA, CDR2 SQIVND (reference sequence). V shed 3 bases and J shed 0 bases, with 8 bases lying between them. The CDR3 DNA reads TGTGCCAGTAGTATGGGCAGGGTGAACACTGAAGCTTTCTTT. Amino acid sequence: CASSMGRVNTEAFF.

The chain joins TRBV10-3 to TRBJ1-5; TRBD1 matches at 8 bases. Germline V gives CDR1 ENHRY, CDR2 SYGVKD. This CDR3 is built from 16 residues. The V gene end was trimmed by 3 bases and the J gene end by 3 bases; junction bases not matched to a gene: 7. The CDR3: CAISDQGAADNQPQHF. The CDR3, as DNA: TGTGCCATCAGTGATCAGGGGGCGGCGGACAATCAGCCCCAGCATTTT.

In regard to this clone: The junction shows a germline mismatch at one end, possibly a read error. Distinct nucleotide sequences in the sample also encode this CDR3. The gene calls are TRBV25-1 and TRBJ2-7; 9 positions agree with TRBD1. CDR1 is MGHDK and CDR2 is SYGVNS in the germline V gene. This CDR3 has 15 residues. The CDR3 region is CASSEPGQGPYEQYF. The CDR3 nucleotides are TGCGCCAGCAGTGAACCGGGACAGGGACCCTACGAGCAGTACTTC.